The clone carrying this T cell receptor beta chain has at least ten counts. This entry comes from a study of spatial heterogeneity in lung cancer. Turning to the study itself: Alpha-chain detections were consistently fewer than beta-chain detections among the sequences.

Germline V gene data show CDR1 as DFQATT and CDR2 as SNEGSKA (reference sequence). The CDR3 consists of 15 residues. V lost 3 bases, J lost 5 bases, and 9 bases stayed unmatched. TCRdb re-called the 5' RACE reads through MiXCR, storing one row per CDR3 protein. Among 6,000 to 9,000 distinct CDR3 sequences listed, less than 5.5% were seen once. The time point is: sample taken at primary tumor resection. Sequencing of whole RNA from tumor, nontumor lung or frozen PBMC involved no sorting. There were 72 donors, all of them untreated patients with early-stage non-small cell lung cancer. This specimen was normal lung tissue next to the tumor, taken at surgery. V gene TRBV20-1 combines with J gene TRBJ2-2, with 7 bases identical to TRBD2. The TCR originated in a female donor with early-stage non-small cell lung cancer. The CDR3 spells CSASSAGVNTGELFF. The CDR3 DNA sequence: TGCAGTGCTAGCTCGGCGGGAGTTAATACCGGGGAGCTGTTTTTT.